These 13 T cell receptor beta chains came from one sample sequenced in a study of cytomegalovirus exposure and HLA in healthy donors. The study ran its PCR with 60 Vbeta and 13 Jbeta primers. Using immunoSEQ multiplex PCR, the repertoire was profiled, and TCRdb retains in-frame clones only, with some absent. Here the sample spans some 190,000 clones, 75% to 85% being singletons. The material sequenced was PBMCs. Every receptor here comes from a man younger than 35 in good health and CMV-seronegative.

V and J are TRBV4-3 and TRBJ1-2; tentative D call: TRBD1 (5 bases). There are 15 residues in the CDR3. The V end was cut by 4 bases, the J end by 3 bases, with 15 bases between. CDR1 is LGHNA, CDR2 YSLEER, per germline. The CDR3 DNA reads TGCGCCAGCAGCCCCTTGTTGGGGGAGGACTATGGCTACACCTTC. It translates to CASSPLLGEDYGYTF.

The V and J genes are TRBV7-6 and TRBJ2-1; D possibly corresponds to TRBD2 (5 bases). Trimming pared 1 base from V and 0 bases from J, leaving 16 bases between. This CDR3 contains 18 residues. Germline V gene lookup returns CDR1 SGHVS and CDR2 FNYEAQ. CDR3 residues: CASSLVSGLESSYNEQFF. In DNA form, the CDR3 reads TGTGCCAGCAGCTTAGTGTCCGGACTCGAGAGCTCCTACAATGAGCAGTTCTTC.

This chain connects TRBV6-5 to TRBJ1-3; D might be TRBD1 (5 bases). The CDR3 is 15 residues long. Germline lookup yields CDR1 MNHEY and CDR2 SVGAGI. V was shortened by 8 bases and J by 0 bases, with 14 bases between the two germline ends. The CDR3 sequence: CASGADRSSGNTIYF. For the CDR3, the DNA is TGTGCCAGCGGTGCTGACAGAAGCTCTGGAAACACCATATATTTT.

The chain has TRBV7-8 and TRBJ2-7, with a weak D call TRBD1 (6 bases). Trimming took off 1 base at V and 0 bases at J, with 16 bases between the two ends. The germline CDR1 and CDR2 sequences are SGHVS and FQNEAQ. The CDR3 spans 17 residues. This CDR3 reads CASSLVLGAYSSYEQYF. CDR3 DNA: TGTGCCAGCAGCTTAGTGTTGGGGGCCTACAGCTCCTACGAGCAGTACTTC.

This sequence joins TRBV21-1 and TRBJ2-2; TRBD2, as called in the table, went unchecked against the DNA. TRBV21-1 constitutes a pseudogene. CDR3 length: 15 amino acids. CDR3 region: CASSKGRPNTGELFF. Written as DNA, the CDR3 is TGTGCCAGCAGCAAAGGGAGACCGAACACCGGGGAGCTGTTTTTT.

To note about this clone: An end of the junction differs from the germline gene, which may be a read error. This chain connects TRBV7-6 to TRBJ1-1; maybe TRBD1 (6 bases). Germline CDR1 reads SGHVS; CDR2 reads FNYEAQ. The length of the CDR3 is 14 residues. As DNA, the CDR3 is TGTGCCAGCAGCTTAAATGCAGGGGCCCTTCCGCCGACATTT. This gives the protein CASSLNAGALPPTF. Full variable domain (outside the CDR3, taken from reference TRBV7-6 and TRBJ1-1): GAGVSQSPRYKVTKRGQDVALRCDPISGHVSLYWYRQALGQGPEFLTYFNYEAQQDKSGLPNDRFSAERPEGSISTLTIQRTEQRDSAMYRCASSLNAGALPPTFGQGTRLTVV.

This clone has just one count. This sequence joins TRBV6-5 and TRBJ2-7, with D possibly being TRBD2 (6 bases). CDR1 and CDR2 from the germline V gene are MNHEY and SVGAGI. Between the trimmed V and J ends, which lost 6 bases and 6 bases, there was a span of 18 bases. The CDR3 has 14 amino acids. CDR3 sequence reads: CASSPRRGGCEQYF. The CDR3 region has the DNA TGTGCCAGCAGCCCCCGCCGGGGAGGTTGCGAGCAGTACTTC.

V usage is TRBV5-1 and J usage is TRBJ2-3, with D perhaps matching TRBD2 (5 bases). The CDR3 is 16 amino acids. V dropped 4 bases and J dropped 4 bases, with 19 bases sitting between them. Per germline, CDR1 SGHRS and CDR2 YFSETQ. CDR3 bases: TGCGCCAGCAGCACGAGGGCTACTGGTAGACCAGATACGCAGTATTTT. Its protein is CASSTRATGRPDTQYF.

The rearrangement links TRBV7-2 to TRBJ2-3; D is unclear. This CDR3 has 14 amino acids. Trimming shortened V by 3 bases and J by 4 bases, and 11 bases separated the two germline ends. The germline CDR1 and CDR2 sequences are SGHTA and FQGNSA. CDR3 sequence (DNA): TGTGCCAGCAGCTTCCACCTAATCTCAGATACGCAGTATTTT. As protein: CASSFHLISDTQYF.

The chain recombines TRBV29-1 with TRBJ1-1; 10 positions agree with TRBD1. Trimming cost V 4 bases and J 4 bases; bases outside gene matches: 6. The germline CDR1 and CDR2 sequences are SQVTM and ANQGSEA. The CDR3 contains 14 residues. The CDR3, as DNA: TGCAGCGTTGCCCCCGGGACAGGGGCCACTGAAGCTTTCTTT. It is translated as CSVAPGTGATEAFF. Variable domain in full (rest from reference TRBV29-1 and TRBJ1-1): SAVISQKPSRDICQRGTSLTIQCQVDSQVTMMFWYRQQPGQSLTLIATANQGSEATYESGFVIDKFPISRPNLTFSTLTVSNMSPEDSSIYLCSVAPGTGATEAFFGQGTRLTVV.

This chain links TRBV6-6 with TRBJ2-7; D not resolved. Germline V gives CDR1 MNHNY, CDR2 SVGAGI (reference sequence). V was clipped by 0 bases and J by 7 bases, with 4 bases between them. The CDR3 covers 11 residues. CDR3 DNA: TGTGCCAGCAGTTACTCGAGTGAGCAGTACTTC. Amino acids: CASSYSSEQYF.

The gene calls are TRBV2 and TRBJ2-3, with TRBD1 as a possible D gene (5 bases). This CDR3 has 13 residues. Per germline, CDR1 SNHLY and CDR2 FYNNEI. Trimming removed 7 bases at V and 1 base at J, with 9 bases between. As DNA, the CDR3 is TGTGCCAGCATACAGGAAGGCACAGATACGCAGTATTTT. Translating gives CASIQEGTDTQYF. Combining the CDR3 with reference TRBV2 and TRBJ2-3 gives the whole variable domain EPEVTQTPSHQVTQMGQEVILRCVPISNHLYFYWYRQILGQKVEFLVSFYNNEISEKSEIFDDQFSVERPDGSNFTLKIRSTKLEDSAMYFCASIQEGTDTQYFGPGTRLTVL.

V usage is TRBV5-1 and J usage is TRBJ2-1, with TRBD2 matching 10 bases. From germline, CDR1 is SGHRS and CDR2 YFSETQ. This CDR3 is 16 amino acids long. V gave up 4 bases and J gave up 7 bases; unmatched junction bases: 11. CDR3 loop: CASSATSGTGRNEQFF. CDR3 nucleotides: TGCGCCAGCAGCGCTACTAGCGGGACGGGTAGGAATGAGCAGTTCTTC. Together with reference TRBV5-1 and TRBJ2-1, the CDR3 gives the full variable domain: KAGVTQTPRYLIKTRGQQVTLSCSPISGHRSVSWYQQTPGQGLQFLFEYFSETQRNKGNFPGRFSGRQFSNSRSEMNVSTLELGDSALYLCASSATSGTGRNEQFFGPGTRLTVL.